This TCR beta chain was sequenced during a study of metastatic and nonmetastatic thyroid tumors. Background on the study: Both malignant and benign thyroid patients supplied peripheral blood and tumor or nodule tissue samples, across which the repertoires of these patients were then compared. General study findings and limits: Patients with malignant thyroid tumors reportedly had significantly higher TCR beta diversity than those with benign nodules, in blood and tumor.

Of note for this clone: The target antigen is unknown.

Not a single patient had been given any form of treatment at any point before undergoing thyroid surgery. The length of the CDR3 is 13 residues. V shed 0 bases and J shed 7 bases, with 9 bases lying between them. Germline V lookup: CDR1 MGHRA, CDR2 YSYEKL. Per the authors' pipeline: Researchers built a distant-metastasis classifier for papillary thyroid cancer that drew on CDR3 differences across clinicopathological groups. TCRdb recomputed clones from the PCR reads via MiXCR. TCRdb, not the original authors, processed these V and J calls. The sample lists some 40,000 clones, approximately 25% occurring once.

The sequenced sample was tumor tissue. The V gene is TRBV4-1, the J gene TRBJ1-1; D gene uncertain. The origin of this receptor is a female donor with papillary thyroid cancer or a benign thyroid nodule (not recorded which). Some clones in this sample may be carry-over from other donors' samples. The CDR3 loop is CASSQDFQNEAFF. CDR3 bases: TGCGCCAGCAGCCAAGATTTCCAGAATGAAGCTTTCTTT.